This is a list of T cell receptor beta chains from one sample in a study of blood T cells in healthy people across ages. TCRdb ran MiXCR on the 5' RACE reads and lists one entry per CDR3 protein. The table has 450,000 to 600,000 distinct CDR3 sequences, around a quarter seen once. The same data also went into a second study, on T cells of mothers and their children.

The specimen was blood. The receptors were gathered from a boy younger than 10 in good health. Both conserved end residues are part of each CDR3. D genes are given only for firm matches. Expanded clones are given a class, and other clones once, few, many or no size at all.

abundance: few
v_gene: TRBV27
j_gene: TRBJ2-1
d_gene: NA
CDR3nt: TGTGCCAGCAGTCCCGCGGTAGGGGGTGAGCAGTTCTTC
CDR3aa: CASSPAVGGEQFF

abundance: many
v_gene: TRBV12-3/TRBV12-4
j_gene: TRBJ2-7
d_gene: TRBD2
CDR3nt: TGTGCCAGCAGTCCCGGGACTAGCGGGCTCTCCTACGAGCAGTACTTC
CDR3aa: CASSPGTSGLSYEQYF

abundance: NA
v_gene: TRBV6-5
j_gene: TRBJ2-3
d_gene: TRBD1
CDR3nt: TGTGCCGCAGTAGGACAGGCCGGAGATACGCAGTATTTT
CDR3aa: CAAVGQAGDTQYF

abundance: NA
v_gene: TRBV29-1
j_gene: TRBJ1-2
d_gene: NA
CDR3nt: TGCAGCGCTGGGCAGGGAAGCTATGGCTACACCTTC
CDR3aa: CSAGQGSYGYTF

abundance: NA
v_gene: TRBV12-3/TRBV12-4
j_gene: TRBJ2-5
d_gene: TRBD2
CDR3nt: TGTGCCAGCAGTCCACTTAGCGGGGGATTGGAGACCCAGTACTTC
CDR3aa: CASSPLSGGLETQYF

abundance: NA
v_gene: TRBV5-6
j_gene: TRBJ2-1
d_gene: NA
CDR3nt: TGTGCCAGCAGCTTGGATACAGTCTACAATGAGCAGTTCTTC
CDR3aa: CASSLDTVYNEQFF

abundance: NA
v_gene: TRBV11-2
j_gene: TRBJ2-3
d_gene: NA
CDR3nt: TGTGCCAGCAGCTCGGACTGGCGCACAGATACGCAGTATTTT
CDR3aa: CASSSDWRTDTQYF

abundance: few
v_gene: TRBV12-3/TRBV12-4
j_gene: TRBJ2-7
d_gene: NA
CDR3nt: TGTGCCAGCAGGAACAGGGAAGCCCCTTACGAGCAGTACTTC
CDR3aa: CASRNREAPYEQYF

abundance: few
v_gene: TRBV7-2
j_gene: TRBJ2-3
d_gene: NA
CDR3nt: TGTGCCAGCAGCTTAGTTGGGGGAGATACGCAGTATTTT
CDR3aa: CASSLVGGDTQYF

abundance: few
v_gene: TRBV20-1
j_gene: TRBJ1-2
d_gene: NA
CDR3nt: TGCAGTGCTAGGGGGGGCCGGGGCCATAACTATGGCTACACCTTC
CDR3aa: CSARGGRGHNYGYTF

abundance: few
v_gene: TRBV5-1
j_gene: TRBJ1-2
d_gene: NA
CDR3nt: TGCGCCAGCAGCGGTATACAGGGAAACTATGGCTACACCTTC
CDR3aa: CASSGIQGNYGYTF

abundance: few
v_gene: TRBV13
j_gene: TRBJ2-3
d_gene: NA
CDR3nt: TGTGCCAGCAGCGCCCGTGGGGATACGCAGTATTTT
CDR3aa: CASSARGDTQYF

abundance: NA
v_gene: TRBV6-6
j_gene: TRBJ1-1
d_gene: NA
CDR3nt: TGTGCCAGTCGGTTCGACGGGGGTATGGTTGATGAAGCTTTCTTT
CDR3aa: CASRFDGGMVDEAFF

abundance: NA
v_gene: TRBV6-1
j_gene: TRBJ2-1
d_gene: NA
CDR3nt: TGTGCCAGCAGTGAAAACCCATACAATGAGCAGTTCTTC
CDR3aa: CASSENPYNEQFF

abundance: NA
v_gene: TRBV9
j_gene: TRBJ2-5
d_gene: TRBD1
CDR3nt: TGTGCCAGCAGCGCCGACGACAGGGGGAGCGAGACCCAGTACTTC
CDR3aa: CASSADDRGSETQYF

abundance: NA
v_gene: TRBV20-1
j_gene: TRBJ1-2
d_gene: NA
CDR3nt: TGCAGTGCCCCGTATTTAGAGGGAAGGAGCTACACCTTC
CDR3aa: CSAPYLEGRSYTF

abundance: NA
v_gene: TRBV10-3
j_gene: TRBJ2-1
d_gene: TRBD2
CDR3nt: TGTGCCATCAGTAGAGCGGGAGCGGTTAATGAGCAGTTCTTC
CDR3aa: CAISRAGAVNEQFF

abundance: NA
v_gene: TRBV7-2
j_gene: TRBJ2-3
d_gene: NA
CDR3nt: TGTGCCAGCAGCTCCCTGCTCGTCACAGATACGCAGTATTTT
CDR3aa: CASSSLLVTDTQYF

abundance: NA
v_gene: TRBV21-1
j_gene: TRBJ2-7
d_gene: NA
CDR3nt: TGTGCCAGCAGCGGGAACCTTCCGGGAGGGAGTAGCTACGAGCAGTACTTC
CDR3aa: CASSGNLPGGSSYEQYF

abundance: NA
v_gene: TRBV7-2
j_gene: TRBJ2-5
d_gene: NA
CDR3nt: TGTGCCAGCAGCCCATCCCGACAGGAAGAGACCCAGTACTTC
CDR3aa: CASSPSRQEETQYF

abundance: NA
v_gene: TRBV29-1
j_gene: TRBJ1-1
d_gene: NA
CDR3nt: TGCAGCGTTGAAGGTGCTGAAGCTTTCTTT
CDR3aa: CSVEGAEAFF

abundance: NA
v_gene: TRBV7-9
j_gene: TRBJ2-1
d_gene: NA
CDR3nt: TGTGCCAGCAGCTGGGGACCCACCAATGAGCAGTTCTTC
CDR3aa: CASSWGPTNEQFF

abundance: NA
v_gene: TRBV24-1
j_gene: TRBJ2-3
d_gene: NA
CDR3nt: TGTGCCACCGCTGGACTCGCAGATACGCAGTATTTT
CDR3aa: CATAGLADTQYF

abundance: NA
v_gene: TRBV6-2/TRBV6-3
j_gene: TRBJ1-4
d_gene: NA
CDR3nt: TGTGCCAGCCGGAACAGGAATGAAAAACTGTTTTTT
CDR3aa: CASRNRNEKLFF

abundance: NA
v_gene: TRBV9
j_gene: TRBJ2-4
d_gene: NA
CDR3nt: TGTGCCAGCAGCGTAATAGGACTCAAAAACATTCAGTACTTC
CDR3aa: CASSVIGLKNIQYF

abundance: few
v_gene: TRBV5-5
j_gene: TRBJ2-3
d_gene: TRBD2
CDR3nt: TGTGCCAGCAGCAGTCTAGCGGCCAGCACAGATACGCAGTATTTT
CDR3aa: CASSSLAASTDTQYF

abundance: NA
v_gene: TRBV20-1
j_gene: TRBJ2-3
d_gene: TRBD2
CDR3nt: TGCAGTGCTAGAGATCTTGGGACTAACACAGATACGCAGTATTTT
CDR3aa: CSARDLGTNTDTQYF

abundance: NA
v_gene: TRBV29-1
j_gene: TRBJ2-5
d_gene: TRBD1
CDR3nt: TGCAGCGGGACAGGGCTGTACGACGAGACCCAGTACTTC
CDR3aa: CSGTGLYDETQYF

abundance: NA
v_gene: TRBV7-6
j_gene: TRBJ2-5
d_gene: NA
CDR3nt: TGTGCCAGCAGCTTAGCGTTGGCAGGCCTATCTTTC
CDR3aa: CASSLALAGLSF

abundance: NA
v_gene: TRBV7-9
j_gene: TRBJ2-1
d_gene: NA
CDR3nt: TGTGCCAGCAGCCAACACTCGCGGCCCTACAATGAGCAGTTCTTC
CDR3aa: CASSQHSRPYNEQFF

abundance: few
v_gene: TRBV19
j_gene: TRBJ1-5
d_gene: TRBD1
CDR3nt: TGTGCCAGTAGTAGAGGGACAGGGGGGCACCAGCCCCAGCATTTT
CDR3aa: CASSRGTGGHQPQHF

abundance: NA
v_gene: TRBV7-6
j_gene: TRBJ2-3
d_gene: TRBD1
CDR3nt: TGTGCCAGCAGCTCCTTGGAGGGGACAGGGCCCGCAGATACGCAGTATTTT
CDR3aa: CASSSLEGTGPADTQYF

abundance: few
v_gene: TRBV10-3
j_gene: TRBJ1-4
d_gene: NA
CDR3nt: TGTGCCATCAGTGAATCGGAGCGTGAAAAACTGTTTTTT
CDR3aa: CAISESEREKLFF

abundance: NA
v_gene: TRBV5-4
j_gene: TRBJ2-2
d_gene: NA
CDR3nt: TGTGCCAGCAGACCAGATATAGCGGTGGACACCGGGGAGCTGTTTTTT
CDR3aa: CASRPDIAVDTGELFF

abundance: few
v_gene: TRBV7-2
j_gene: TRBJ2-5
d_gene: TRBD2
CDR3nt: TGTGCCAGCAGCCTGGGGACTAGCGGGAGACAAGAGACCCAGTACTTC
CDR3aa: CASSLGTSGRQETQYF

abundance: few
v_gene: TRBV12-3/TRBV12-4
j_gene: TRBJ2-3
d_gene: TRBD2
CDR3nt: TGTGCCAGCAGTTTCCAGCTAGCGGGAGGGCAAGATACGCAGTATTTT
CDR3aa: CASSFQLAGGQDTQYF

abundance: NA
v_gene: TRBV15
j_gene: TRBJ2-4
d_gene: NA
CDR3nt: TGTGCCACCAGTAGAACTATTTCAGCCAATTTGAGGAACATTCAGTACTTC
CDR3aa: CATSRTISANLRNIQYF

abundance: NA
v_gene: TRBV3-1
j_gene: TRBJ2-2
d_gene: NA
CDR3nt: TGTGCCAGCAGCCAGCTGGGGGTTTTGAACACCGGGGAGCTGTTTTTT
CDR3aa: CASSQLGVLNTGELFF

abundance: few
v_gene: TRBV6-2/TRBV6-3
j_gene: TRBJ1-1
d_gene: NA
CDR3nt: TGTGCCAGCAGTTACTCGATTCTGCAGGTTCGGGGAAATACACTGACTGAAGCTTTCTTT
CDR3aa: CASSYSILQVRGNTLTEAFF

abundance: NA
v_gene: TRBV20-1
j_gene: TRBJ2-1
d_gene: NA
CDR3nt: TGCAGTGCTAGAGACAGGGAGGCCTACAATGAGCACTTCTTC
CDR3aa: CSARDREAYNEHFF

abundance: few
v_gene: TRBV12-3/TRBV12-4
j_gene: TRBJ1-2
d_gene: NA
CDR3nt: TGTGCCAGCAGTTTAGGCCCCTTGGCGGGCTACACCTTC
CDR3aa: CASSLGPLAGYTF

abundance: few
v_gene: TRBV7-9
j_gene: TRBJ1-1
d_gene: NA
CDR3nt: TGTGCCAGCAGCTTAGGAGGGAGGGACACTTTCTTT
CDR3aa: CASSLGGRDTFF

abundance: NA
v_gene: TRBV5-1
j_gene: TRBJ2-5
d_gene: TRBD2
CDR3nt: TGCGCCAGCAGCTTGGGGACTAGCGAGAAAGAGACCCAGTACTTC
CDR3aa: CASSLGTSEKETQYF

abundance: few
v_gene: TRBV2
j_gene: TRBJ2-6
d_gene: NA
CDR3nt: TGTGCCAGCAGTGTGGAGGGAATAGCTGGGGCCAACGTCCTGACTTTC
CDR3aa: CASSVEGIAGANVLTF

abundance: NA
v_gene: TRBV12-5
j_gene: TRBJ1-3
d_gene: NA
CDR3nt: TGTGCTAGTGGACAAGGGTCCTGGAGCTCTGGAAACACCATATATTTT
CDR3aa: CASGQGSWSSGNTIYF